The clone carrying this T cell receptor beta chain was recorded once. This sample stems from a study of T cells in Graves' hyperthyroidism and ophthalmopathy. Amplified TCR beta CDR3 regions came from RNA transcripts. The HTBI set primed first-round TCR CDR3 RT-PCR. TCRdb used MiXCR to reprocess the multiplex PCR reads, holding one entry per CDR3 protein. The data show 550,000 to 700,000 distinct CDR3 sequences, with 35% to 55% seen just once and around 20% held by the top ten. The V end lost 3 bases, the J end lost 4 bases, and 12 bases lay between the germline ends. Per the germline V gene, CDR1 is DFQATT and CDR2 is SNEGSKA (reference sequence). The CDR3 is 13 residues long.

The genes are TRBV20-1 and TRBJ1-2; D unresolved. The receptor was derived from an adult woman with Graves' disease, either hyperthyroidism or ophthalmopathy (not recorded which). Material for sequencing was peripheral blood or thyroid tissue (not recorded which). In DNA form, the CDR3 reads TGCAGTGCTAGGACTTCGACCGCCTATGGCTACACCTTC. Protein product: CSARTSTAYGYTF.